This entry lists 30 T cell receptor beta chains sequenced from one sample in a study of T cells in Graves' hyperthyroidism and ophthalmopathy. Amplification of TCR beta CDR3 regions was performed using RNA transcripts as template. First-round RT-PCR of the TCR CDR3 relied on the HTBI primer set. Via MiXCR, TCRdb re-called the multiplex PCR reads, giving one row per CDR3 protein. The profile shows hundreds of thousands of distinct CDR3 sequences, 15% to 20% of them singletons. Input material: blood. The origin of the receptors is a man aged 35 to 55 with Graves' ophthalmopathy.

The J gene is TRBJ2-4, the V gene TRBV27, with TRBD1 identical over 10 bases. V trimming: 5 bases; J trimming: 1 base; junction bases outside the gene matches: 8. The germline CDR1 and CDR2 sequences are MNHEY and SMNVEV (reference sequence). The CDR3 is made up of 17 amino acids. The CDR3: CASSPNRGQGAKNIQYF. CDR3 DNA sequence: TGTGCCAGCAGTCCTAATAGGGGACAGGGGGCCAAAAACATTCAGTACTTC.

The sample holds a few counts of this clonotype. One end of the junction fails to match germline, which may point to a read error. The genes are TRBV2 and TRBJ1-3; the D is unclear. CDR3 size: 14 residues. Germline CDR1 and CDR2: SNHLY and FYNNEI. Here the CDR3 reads CANSEVRSGNTIYF. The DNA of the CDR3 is TGTGCCAACAGTGAAGTGCGGTCTGGAAACACCATATATTTT. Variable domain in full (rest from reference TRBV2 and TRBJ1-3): EPEVTQTPSHQVTQMGQEVILRCVPISNHLYFYWYRQILGQKVEFLVSFYNNEISEKSEIFDDQFSVERPDGSNFTLKIRSTKLEDSAMYFCANSEVRSGNTIYFGEGSWLTVV.

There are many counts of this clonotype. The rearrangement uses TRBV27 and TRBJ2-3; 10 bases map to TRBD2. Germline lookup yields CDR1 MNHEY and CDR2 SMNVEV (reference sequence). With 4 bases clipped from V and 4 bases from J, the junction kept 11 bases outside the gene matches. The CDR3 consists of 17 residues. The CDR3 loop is CASSSPSGGARADTQYF. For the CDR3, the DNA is TGTGCCAGCAGTTCCCCCAGCGGGGGGGCCAGAGCAGATACGCAGTATTTT.

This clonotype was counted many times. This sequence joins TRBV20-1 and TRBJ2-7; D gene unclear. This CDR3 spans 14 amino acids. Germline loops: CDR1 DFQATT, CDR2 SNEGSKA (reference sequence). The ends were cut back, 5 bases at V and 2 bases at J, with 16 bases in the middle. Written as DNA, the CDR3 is TGCAGTGCTGCCACTCCCACTTTGCCCTACGAGCAGTACTTC. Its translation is CSAATPTLPYEQYF.

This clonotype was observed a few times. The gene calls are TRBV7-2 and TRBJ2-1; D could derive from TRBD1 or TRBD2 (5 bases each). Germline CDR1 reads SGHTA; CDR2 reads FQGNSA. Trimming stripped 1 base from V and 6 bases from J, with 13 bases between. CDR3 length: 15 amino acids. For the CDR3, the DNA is TGTGCCAGCAGCTTAGATTGGGCGAGGGGCAATGAGCAGTTCTTC. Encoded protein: CASSLDWARGNEQFF.

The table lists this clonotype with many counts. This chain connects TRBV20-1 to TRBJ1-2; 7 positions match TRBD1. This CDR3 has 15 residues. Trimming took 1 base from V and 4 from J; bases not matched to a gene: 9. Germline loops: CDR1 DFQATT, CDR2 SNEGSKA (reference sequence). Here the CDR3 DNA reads TGCAGTGCTAGAGTCCGGCAGGGGGACGTCTATGGCTACACCTTC. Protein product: CSARVRQGDVYGYTF.

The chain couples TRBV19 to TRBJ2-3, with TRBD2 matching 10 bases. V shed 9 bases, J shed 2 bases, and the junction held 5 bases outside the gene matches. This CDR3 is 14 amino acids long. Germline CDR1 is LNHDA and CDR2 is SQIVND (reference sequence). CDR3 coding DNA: TGTGCCAGCGCTACTAGCGGGAACACAGATACGCAGTATTTT. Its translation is CASATSGNTDTQYF.

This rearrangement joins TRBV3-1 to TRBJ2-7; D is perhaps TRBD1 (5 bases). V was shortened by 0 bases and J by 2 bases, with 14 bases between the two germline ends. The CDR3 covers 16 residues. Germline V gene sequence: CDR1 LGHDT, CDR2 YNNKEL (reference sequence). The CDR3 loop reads CASSQDSRAATYEQYF. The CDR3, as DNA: TGTGCCAGCAGCCAAGATTCCAGGGCGGCAACCTACGAGCAGTACTTC.

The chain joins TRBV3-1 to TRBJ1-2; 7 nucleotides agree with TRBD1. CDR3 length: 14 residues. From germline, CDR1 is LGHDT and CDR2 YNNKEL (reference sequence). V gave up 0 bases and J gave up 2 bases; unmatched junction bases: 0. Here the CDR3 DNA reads TGTGCCAGCAGCCAAGAGACAGGGAACTATGGCTACACCTTC. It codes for CASSQETGNYGYTF. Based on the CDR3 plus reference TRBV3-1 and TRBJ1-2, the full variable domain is DTAVSQTPKYLVTQMGNDKSIKCEQNLGHDTMYWYKQDSKKFLKIMFSYNNKELIINETVPNRFSPKSPDKAHLNLHINSLELGDSAVYFCASSQETGNYGYTFGSGTRLTVV.

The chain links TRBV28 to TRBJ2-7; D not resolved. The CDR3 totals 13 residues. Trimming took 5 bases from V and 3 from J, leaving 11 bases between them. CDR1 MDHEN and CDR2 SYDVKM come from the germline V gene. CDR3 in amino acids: CASSPPWRYEQYF. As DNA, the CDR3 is TGTGCCAGCAGTCCCCCTTGGCGCTACGAGCAGTACTTC.

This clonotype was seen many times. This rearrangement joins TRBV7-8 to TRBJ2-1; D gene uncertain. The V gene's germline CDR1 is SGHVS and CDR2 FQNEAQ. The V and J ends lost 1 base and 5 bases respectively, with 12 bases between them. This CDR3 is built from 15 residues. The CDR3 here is CASSLEWSRNNEQFF. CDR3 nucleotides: TGTGCCAGCAGCTTAGAATGGAGCCGAAACAATGAGCAGTTCTTC.

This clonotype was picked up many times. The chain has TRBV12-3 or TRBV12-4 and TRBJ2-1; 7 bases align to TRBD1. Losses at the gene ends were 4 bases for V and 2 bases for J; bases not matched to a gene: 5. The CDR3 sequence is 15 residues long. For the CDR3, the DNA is TGTGCCAGCAGTTCGCCGGGACAGACCTACAATGAGCAGTTCTTC. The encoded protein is CASSSPGQTYNEQFF.

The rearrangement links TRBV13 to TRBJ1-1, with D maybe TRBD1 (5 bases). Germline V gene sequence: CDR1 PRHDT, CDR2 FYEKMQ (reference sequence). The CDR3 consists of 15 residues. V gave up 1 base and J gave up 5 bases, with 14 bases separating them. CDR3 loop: CASSLDWQGLTEAFF. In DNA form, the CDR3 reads TGTGCCAGCAGCTTAGATTGGCAGGGACTAACTGAAGCTTTCTTT.

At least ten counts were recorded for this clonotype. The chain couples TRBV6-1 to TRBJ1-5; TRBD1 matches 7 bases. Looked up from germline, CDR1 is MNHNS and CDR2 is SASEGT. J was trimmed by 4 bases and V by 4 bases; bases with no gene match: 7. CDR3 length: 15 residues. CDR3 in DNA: TGTGCCAGCAGTGCCATGGGACAGTCAAATCAGCCCCAGCATTTT. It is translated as CASSAMGQSNQPQHF.

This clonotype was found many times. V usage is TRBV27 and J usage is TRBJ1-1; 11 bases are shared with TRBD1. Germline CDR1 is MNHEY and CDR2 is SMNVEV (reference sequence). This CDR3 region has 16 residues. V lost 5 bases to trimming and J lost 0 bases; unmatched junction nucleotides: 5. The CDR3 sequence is CASSPGTGGLNTEAFF. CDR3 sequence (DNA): TGTGCCAGCAGTCCCGGGACAGGGGGACTGAACACTGAAGCTTTCTTT.

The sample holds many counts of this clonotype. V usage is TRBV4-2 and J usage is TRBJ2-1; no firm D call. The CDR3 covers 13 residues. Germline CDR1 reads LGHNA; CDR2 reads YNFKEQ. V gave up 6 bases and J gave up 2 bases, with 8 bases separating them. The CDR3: CASSLNAYNEQFF. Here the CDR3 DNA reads TGTGCCAGCAGTCTCAATGCCTACAATGAGCAGTTCTTC.

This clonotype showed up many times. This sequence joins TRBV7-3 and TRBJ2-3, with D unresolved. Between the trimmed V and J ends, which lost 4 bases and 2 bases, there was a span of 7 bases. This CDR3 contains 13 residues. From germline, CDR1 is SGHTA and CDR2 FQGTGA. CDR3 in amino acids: CASSYAYTDTQYF. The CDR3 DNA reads TGTGCCAGCAGCTATGCATACACAGATACGCAGTATTTT.

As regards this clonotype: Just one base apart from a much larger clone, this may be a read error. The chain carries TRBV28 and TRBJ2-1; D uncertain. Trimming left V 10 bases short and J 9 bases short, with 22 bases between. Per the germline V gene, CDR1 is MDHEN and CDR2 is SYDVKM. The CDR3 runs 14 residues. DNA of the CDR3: TGTGCCAACAGCCCGCCACGTCCGGCGAGTGAGCAGTTCTTC. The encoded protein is CANSPPRPASEQFF.

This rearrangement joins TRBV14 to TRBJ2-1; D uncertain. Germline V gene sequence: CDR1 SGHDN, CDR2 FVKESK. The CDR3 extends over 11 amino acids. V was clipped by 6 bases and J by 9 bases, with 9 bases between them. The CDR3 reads CASRKLGEQFF. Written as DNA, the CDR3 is TGTGCCAGCAGAAAACTGGGTGAGCAGTTCTTC.

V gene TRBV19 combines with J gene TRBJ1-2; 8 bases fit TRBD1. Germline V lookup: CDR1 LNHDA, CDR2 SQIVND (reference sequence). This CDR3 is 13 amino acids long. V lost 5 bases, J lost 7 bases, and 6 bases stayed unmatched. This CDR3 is CASSPGGRSGYTF. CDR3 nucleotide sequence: TGTGCCAGTAGTCCAGGGGGCAGAAGTGGCTACACCTTC.

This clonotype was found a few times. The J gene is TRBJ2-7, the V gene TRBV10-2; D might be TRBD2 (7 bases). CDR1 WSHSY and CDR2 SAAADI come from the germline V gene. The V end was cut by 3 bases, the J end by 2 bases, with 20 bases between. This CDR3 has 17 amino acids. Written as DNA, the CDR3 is TGCGCCAGCAGTGAATGGGGAGGGAGGGGGGCCCCCTACGAGCAGTACTTC. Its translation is CASSEWGGRGAPYEQYF.

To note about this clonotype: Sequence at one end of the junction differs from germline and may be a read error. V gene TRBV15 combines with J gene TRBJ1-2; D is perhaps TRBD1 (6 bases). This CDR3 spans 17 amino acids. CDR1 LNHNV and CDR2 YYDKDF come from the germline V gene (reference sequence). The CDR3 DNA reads TGTGCCATCAGCACCCGCGCCCCCGGGGCAGGGGTTAATGGCTACACCTTC. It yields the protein CAISTRAPGAGVNGYTF.

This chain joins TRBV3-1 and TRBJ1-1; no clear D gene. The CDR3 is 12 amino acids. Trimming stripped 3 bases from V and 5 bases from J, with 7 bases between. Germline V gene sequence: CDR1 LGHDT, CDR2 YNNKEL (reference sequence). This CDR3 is CASSQGWTEAFF. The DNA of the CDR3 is TGTGCCAGCAGCCAGGGTTGGACTGAAGCTTTCTTT.

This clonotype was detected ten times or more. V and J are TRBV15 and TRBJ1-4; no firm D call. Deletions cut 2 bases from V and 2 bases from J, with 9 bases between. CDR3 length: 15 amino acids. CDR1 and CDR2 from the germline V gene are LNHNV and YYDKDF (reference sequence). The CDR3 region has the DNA TGTGCCACCAGCAGACAAAGGAGGACTAATGAAAAACTGTTTTTT. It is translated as CATSRQRRTNEKLFF.

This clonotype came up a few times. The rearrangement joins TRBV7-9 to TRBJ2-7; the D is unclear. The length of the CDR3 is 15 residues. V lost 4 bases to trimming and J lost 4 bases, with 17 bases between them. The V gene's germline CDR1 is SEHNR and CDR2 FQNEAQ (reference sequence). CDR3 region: CASSSDLGRGYEQYF. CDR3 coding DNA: TGTGCCAGCAGCTCCGACCTCGGGCGTGGGTACGAGCAGTACTTC. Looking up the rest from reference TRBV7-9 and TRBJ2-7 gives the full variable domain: DTGVSQNPRHKITKRGQNVTFRCDPISEHNRLYWYRQTLGQGPEFLTYFQNEAQLEKSRLLSDRFSAERPKGSFSTLEIQRTEQGDSAMYLCASSSDLGRGYEQYFGPGTRLTVT.

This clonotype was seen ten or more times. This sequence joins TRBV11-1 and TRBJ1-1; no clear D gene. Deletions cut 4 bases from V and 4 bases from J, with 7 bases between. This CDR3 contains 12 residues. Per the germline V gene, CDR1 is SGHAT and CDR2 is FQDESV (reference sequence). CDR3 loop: CASSSEFTEAFF. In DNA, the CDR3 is TGTGCCAGCAGCTCAGAGTTCACTGAAGCTTTCTTT.

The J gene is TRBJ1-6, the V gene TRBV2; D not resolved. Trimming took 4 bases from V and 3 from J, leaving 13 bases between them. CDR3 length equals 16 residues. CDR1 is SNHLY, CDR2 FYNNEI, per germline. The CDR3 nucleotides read TGTGCCAGCAGTGCTAACAGCGCAAGCTATAATTCACCCCTCCACTTT. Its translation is CASSANSASYNSPLHF.

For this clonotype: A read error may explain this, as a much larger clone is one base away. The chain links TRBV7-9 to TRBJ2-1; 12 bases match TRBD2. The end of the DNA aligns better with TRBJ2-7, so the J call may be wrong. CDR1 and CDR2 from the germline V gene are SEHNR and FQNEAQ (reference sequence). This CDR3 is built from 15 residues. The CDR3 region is CASSPSRLAGDEQYF. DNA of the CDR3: TGTGCCAGCAGCCCGTCCAGACTAGCGGGAGATGAGCAGTACTTC.

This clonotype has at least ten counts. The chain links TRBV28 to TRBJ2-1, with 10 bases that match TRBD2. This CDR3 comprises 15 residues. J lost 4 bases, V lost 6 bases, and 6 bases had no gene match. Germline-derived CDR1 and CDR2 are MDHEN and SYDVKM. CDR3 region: CASREAGGPYNEQFF. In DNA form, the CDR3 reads TGTGCCAGCAGAGAAGCGGGGGGGCCGTACAATGAGCAGTTCTTC.

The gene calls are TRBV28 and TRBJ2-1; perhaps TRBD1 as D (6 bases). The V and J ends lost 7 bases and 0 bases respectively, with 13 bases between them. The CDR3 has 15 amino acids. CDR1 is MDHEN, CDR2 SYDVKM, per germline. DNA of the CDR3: TGTGCCAGCATGGGGGCGGAATCCTCCTACAATGAGCAGTTCTTC. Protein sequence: CASMGAESSYNEQFF.